The 22 T cell receptor beta chains below all came from one sample that was sequenced in a study of T cell clusters in autoimmune cytopenias. Multiplex touch-down PCR amplified TRB using TRB-A and TRB-B pools in one tube. TCRdb re-called the multiplex PCR reads and gives one entry per CDR3 protein, without DNA. The specimen's table records about 6,300 distinct CDR3 sequences. TRB amplification used around 0.25 ug of peripheral blood genomic DNA. This sample also appeared in a second study, on T cell repertoires in aging, cancer and after chemotherapy.

Sequencing used peripheral blood. The receptors here all came from a human donor in good health.

By frequency, this clonotype registers medium-sized (0.01 to 0.1%). The rearrangement joins TRBV12-3 or TRBV12-4 to TRBJ2-2; TCRdb's D gene call, TRBD1, goes unchecked for lack of DNA. The CDR3 has 16 amino acids. The CDR3 loop is CASSPRTGTPTGELFF.

By frequency, this clonotype registers medium-sized (0.01 to 0.1%). V usage is TRBV30 and J usage is TRBJ2-7; TCRdb picks TRBD1, but there is no DNA to check that call. The germline CDR1 and CDR2 sequences are GTSNPN and SVGIG (reference sequence). The CDR3 has 15 amino acids. CDR3 loop: CAWVGWDQPRREQYF.

The chain has TRBV15 and TRBJ2-3; TCRdb designates TRBD2, a call that cannot be tested without DNA. The CDR3 is made up of 13 amino acids. Per germline, CDR1 LNHNV and CDR2 YYDKDF (reference sequence). The CDR3 protein is CATKRGSTDTQYF.

The V and J genes are TRBV10-3 and TRBJ2-3. The CDR3 covers 11 residues. Germline CDR1 ENHRY, CDR2 SYGVKD. This CDR3 reads CAARMADTQYF.

The chain uses TRBV6-5 and TRBJ2-7; TCRdb returns TRBD1, unconfirmable since there is no DNA. The germline V gene encodes CDR1 MNHEY and CDR2 SVGAGI. This CDR3 comprises 13 residues. The CDR3 loop reads CASSYRDGYEQYF.

The J gene is TRBJ1-6, the V gene TRBV6-1. Germline CDR1 reads MNHNS; CDR2 reads SASEGT. The CDR3 consists of 17 residues. CDR3 in amino acids: CASSEQPPNSYNSPLHF.

This chain links TRBV6-2 or TRBV6-3 with TRBJ1-4; the TRBD1 assignment by TCRdb is unverifiable without DNA. Per germline, CDR1 MNHEY and CDR2 SVGEGT. The CDR3 has 13 residues. The CDR3 loop reads CASSYFGTQELFF.

Considering frequency, this clonotype is medium-sized. The chain carries TRBV30 and TRBJ2-3. CDR3 length: 12 residues. Looked up from germline, CDR1 is GTSNPN and CDR2 is SVGIG (reference sequence). Here the CDR3 reads CAWSAQGDTQYF.

Measured by frequency, this clonotype is medium-sized. This sequence joins TRBV12-3 or TRBV12-4 and TRBJ2-7; the TRBD2 assignment by TCRdb is unverifiable without DNA. The length of the CDR3 is 12 residues. The CDR3 protein is CASSRGSYEQYF.

V is TRBV6-2 or TRBV6-3 and J is TRBJ1-2. Germline V lookup: CDR1 MNHEY, CDR2 SVGEGT. The CDR3 contains 14 residues. CDR3 amino acids: CASSREGGGYGYTF.

This chain joins TRBV6-2 or TRBV6-3 and TRBJ2-5; with no DNA, the TCRdb D assignment of TRBD1 cannot be verified. Germline loops: CDR1 MNHEY, CDR2 SVGEGT. This CDR3 is 15 amino acids long. The CDR3 is CASSPSQGGSETQYF.

This clonotype is labeled medium-sized based on frequency. V usage is TRBV6-5 and J usage is TRBJ1-2; TCRdb reports TRBD1, a call that lacks DNA to check it against. Germline CDR1 is MNHEY and CDR2 is SVGAGI. The CDR3 spans 17 residues. This CDR3 reads CASSYSLSGGGLYGYTF.

The chain uses TRBV7-2 and TRBJ2-7; the TCRdb call, TRBD2, lacks DNA for checking. The CDR3 extends over 16 amino acids. Germline V CDR1 and CDR2: SGHTA, FQGNSA. This CDR3 is CASSPAPGQGSYEQYF.

This clonotype ranks as medium-sized in terms of frequency. V and J are TRBV10-3 and TRBJ2-2. Germline CDR1 reads ENHRY; CDR2 reads SYGVKD. This CDR3 spans 15 amino acids. Here the CDR3 reads CAISTGNLGSGELFF.

The V call is TRBV11-3, the J call TRBJ1-3; as DNA is missing, the TRBD1 call by TCRdb cannot be tested. The CDR3 runs 18 residues. Per the germline V gene, CDR1 is SGHNT and CDR2 is YENEEA. The CDR3 here is CASSLPTGQGAYGNTIYF.

The chain employs TRBV6-5 and TRBJ2-7; as DNA is missing, the TRBD1 call by TCRdb cannot be tested. Germline-derived CDR1 and CDR2 are MNHEY and SVGAGI. The CDR3 covers 15 residues. The CDR3 protein is CASSPTWGQNYEQYF.

Judged by frequency, this clonotype is medium-sized. The chain joins TRBV27 to TRBJ2-1; TCRdb calls TRBD2, which cannot be checked without DNA. This CDR3 contains 15 residues. Germline-derived CDR1 and CDR2 are MNHEY and SMNVEV (reference sequence). The CDR3 sequence is CASSSGLAMIYEQFF.

The chain recombines TRBV12-3 or TRBV12-4 with TRBJ1-5; the TRBD1 assignment by TCRdb is unverifiable without DNA. The CDR3 is made up of 14 amino acids. CDR3: CASTPGADGEPQHF.

Judged by frequency, this clonotype is medium-sized. The chain links TRBV19 to TRBJ2-7; TCRdb reports TRBD1, a call that lacks DNA to check it against. This CDR3 contains 15 residues. Germline V CDR1 and CDR2: LNHDA, SQIVND (reference sequence). CDR3 protein: CASSIGGTGPREQYF.

The genes are TRBV6-5 and TRBJ2-1; no DNA is available, so the TRBD2 call from TCRdb remains unchecked. The CDR3 has 18 amino acids. The V gene's germline CDR1 is MNHEY and CDR2 SVGAGI. The CDR3 loop reads CASSFLPRLAGGPREQFF.

The chain has TRBV7-9 and TRBJ2-2; TCRdb reports TRBD1, a call that lacks DNA to check it against. Looked up from germline, CDR1 is SEHNR and CDR2 is FQNEAQ (reference sequence). This CDR3 has 16 amino acids. The CDR3 loop is CASSIRQGSNTGELFF.

This clonotype is labeled medium-sized based on frequency. The V gene is TRBV29-1, the J gene TRBJ1-4; TCRdb's D gene call, TRBD1, goes unchecked for lack of DNA. The CDR3 has 11 amino acids. Germline loops: CDR1 SQVTM, CDR2 ANQGSEA. The CDR3 protein is CSVRLRGKLFF.